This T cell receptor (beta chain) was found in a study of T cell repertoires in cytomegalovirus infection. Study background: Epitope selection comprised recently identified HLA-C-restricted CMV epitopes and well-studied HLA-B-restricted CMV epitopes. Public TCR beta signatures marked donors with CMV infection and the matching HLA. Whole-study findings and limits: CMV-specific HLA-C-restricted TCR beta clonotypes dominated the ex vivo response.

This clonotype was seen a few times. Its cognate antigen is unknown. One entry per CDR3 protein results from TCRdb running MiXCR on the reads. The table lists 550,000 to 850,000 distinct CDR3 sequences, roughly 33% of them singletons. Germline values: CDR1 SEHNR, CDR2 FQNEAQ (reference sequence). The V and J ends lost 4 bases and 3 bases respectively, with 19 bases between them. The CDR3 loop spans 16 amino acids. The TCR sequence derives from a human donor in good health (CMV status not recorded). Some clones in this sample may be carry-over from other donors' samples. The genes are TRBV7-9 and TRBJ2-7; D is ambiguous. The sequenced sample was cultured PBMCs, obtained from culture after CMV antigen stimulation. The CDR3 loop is CASSSRPDPTGYEQYF. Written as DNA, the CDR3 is TGTGCCAGCAGCTCTAGACCGGACCCGACGGGCTACGAGCAGTACTTC.